A selection of T cell receptor beta chains follows, all from one sample in a study of Graves' ophthalmopathy and Graves' hyperthyroidism. TCRdb reanalysed the multiplex PCR reads using MiXCR and keeps one entry per CDR3 protein. The sample contains a few hundred thousand distinct CDR3 sequences, 17% of which appear only once. Sample: peripheral blood. The receptor source for this set is an adult man with Graves' ophthalmopathy. Each CDR3 is given with its conserved first and last residue. A D gene is named only where the DNA matches it firmly. Clone size is given for some rows only: seen once, a few or many times, or a class if the clone is expanded.

V: TRBV27; D: -; size: -; J: TRBJ1-2; CDR3: CASSLTDGYGYNF; DNA: TGTGCCAGCAGTTTAACGGACGGCTATGGCTACAACTTC
V: TRBV10-1; D: TRBD1; size: -; J: TRBJ1-1; CDR3: CASSGTRTGIWGETTEAFF; DNA: TGCGCCAGCAGCGGGACCCGGACAGGGATTTGGGGGGAGACCACTGAAGCTTTCTTT
V: TRBV20-1; D: -; size: many; J: TRBJ1-2; CDR3: CSARDSGSFYGYTF; DNA: TGCAGTGCTAGGGACTCCGGGAGCTTCTATGGCTACACCTTC
V: TRBV12-3/TRBV12-4; D: TRBD2; size: -; J: TRBJ2-5; CDR3: CASSLRAGGPLETQYF; DNA: TGTGCCAGCAGTTTACGAGCGGGAGGGCCTCTGGAGACCCAGTACTTC
V: TRBV5-5; D: -; size: -; J: TRBJ1-1; CDR3: CASSWDSVEAFF; DNA: TGTGCCAGCAGCTGGGACTCAGTGGAAGCTTTCTTT
V: TRBV7-9; D: -; size: many; J: TRBJ2-7; CDR3: CASSLASVSRGFSYEQYF; DNA: TGTGCCAGCAGCTTAGCTAGCGTTTCAAGGGGGTTCTCCTACGAGCAGTACTTC
V: TRBV2; D: -; size: many; J: TRBJ2-7; CDR3: CATGEDSYEQYF; DNA: TGTGCCACCGGAGAGGACAGCTACGAGCAGTACTTC
V: TRBV29-1; D: -; size: many; J: TRBJ2-2; CDR3: CSALTGELFF; DNA: TGCAGCGCACTGACCGGGGAGCTGTTTTTT
V: TRBV5-5; D: TRBD2; size: -; J: TRBJ2-5; CDR3: CASRQTSGMQETQYF; DNA: TGTGCCAGCAGGCAGACTAGCGGGATGCAAGAGACCCAGTACTTC
V: TRBV7-2; D: TRBD1; size: many; J: TRBJ2-5; CDR3: CASSRQRGRETQYF; DNA: TGTGCCAGCAGCCGCCAGAGGGGGCGAGAGACCCAGTACTTC
V: TRBV11-2; D: -; size: many; J: TRBJ2-2; CDR3: CASSSTGVDTGELFF; DNA: TGTGCCAGCAGCTCGACAGGAGTAGACACCGGGGAGCTGTTTTTT
V: TRBV6-2/TRBV6-3; D: -; size: -; J: TRBJ1-5; CDR3: CASRPGMKGNQPQHF; DNA: TGTGCCAGCAGGCCAGGGATGAAGGGCAATCAGCCCCAGCATTTT
V: TRBV19; D: TRBD2; size: -; J: TRBJ2-7; CDR3: CASSSSGRGPYEQYF; DNA: TGTGCCAGTAGTTCTAGCGGGCGAGGACCCTACGAGCAGTACTTC
V: TRBV6-5; D: TRBD1; size: many; J: TRBJ1-6; CDR3: CASSSLGGQGSSPLHF; DNA: TGTGCCAGCAGTTCCCTGGGGGGACAGGGTTCCTCACCCCTCCACTTT
V: TRBV5-6; D: -; size: many; J: TRBJ1-5; CDR3: CASSLNTGGGNQPQHF; DNA: TGTGCCAGCAGCCTAAATACAGGTGGGGGAAATCAGCCCCAGCATTTT
V: TRBV7-9; D: -; size: many; J: TRBJ2-7; CDR3: CASSFPYGEQYF; DNA: TGTGCCAGCAGCTTTCCCTATGGCGAGCAGTACTTC
V: TRBV6-5; D: -; size: many; J: TRBJ1-1; CDR3: CASSYSGQLAFF; DNA: TGTGCCAGCAGTTACTCCGGACAGTTGGCTTTCTTT
V: TRBV30; D: -; size: many; J: TRBJ2-2; CDR3: CAWTKANTGELFF; DNA: TGTGCCTGGACGAAAGCGAACACCGGGGAGCTGTTTTTT
V: TRBV2; D: -; size: many; J: TRBJ1-5; CDR3: CASSEGGVQPQHF; DNA: TGTGCCAGCAGTGAAGGAGGGGTGCAGCCCCAGCATTTT
V: TRBV19; D: TRBD1; size: many; J: TRBJ1-5; CDR3: CASSRRTGSNQPQHF; DNA: TGTGCCAGTAGTCGAAGGACAGGGAGCAATCAGCCCCAGCATTTT
V: TRBV11-2; D: -; size: -; J: TRBJ2-7; CDR3: CASSFRDRPYEQYF; DNA: TGTGCCAGCAGTTTCCGGGACCGACCCTACGAGCAGTACTTC
V: TRBV12-3/TRBV12-4; D: -; size: many; J: TRBJ1-5; CDR3: CASSLASRTRGGNQPQHF; DNA: TGTGCCAGCAGTTTAGCTAGCCGGACGCGGGGGGGGAATCAGCCCCAGCATTTT
V: TRBV3-1; D: -; size: many; J: TRBJ2-5; CDR3: CASSPGSATETQYF; DNA: TGTGCCAGCAGCCCCGGATCAGCGACGGAGACCCAGTACTTC
V: TRBV6-1; D: -; size: many; J: TRBJ1-5; CDR3: CASSEGSRYDQPQHF; DNA: TGTGCCAGCAGTGAAGGGTCCCGGTACGATCAGCCCCAGCATTTT
V: TRBV12-3/TRBV12-4; D: TRBD1; size: many; J: TRBJ1-2; CDR3: CASSTGTDYGYTF; DNA: TGTGCCAGCAGTACCGGGACAGACTATGGCTACACCTTC